This TCR beta chain was profiled in a study of shared clonotypes between healthy human individuals. Study summary: Per-donor plates numbered three CD4 naive, three CD4 memory, two CD8 naive and one CD8 memory.

This clone was seen once. The antigen is unknown. Study observations and caveats: Memory subsets had estimated richness that was generally smaller than that of naive subsets.

Clones were sequenced by immunoSEQ multiplex PCR, and TCRdb holds only the in-frame ones, with some missing. The repertoire consists of around 990,000 clones, with roughly 80% occurring once and the leading ten covering over 0.8%. The V and J ends lost 4 bases and 4 bases, in that order; junction bases with no gene match: 6. Germline values: CDR1 SGDLS, CDR2 YYNGEE. CDR3 size: 15 residues. The TCR was taken from a man in his late teens or twenties in good health. Some clones in this sample may be carry-over from other donors' samples. V usage is TRBV9 and J usage is TRBJ2-3; 10 bases align to TRBD2. The sample taken for sequencing was memory CD4+ T cells from PBMCs. The subset denotes: CD45RA-negative fraction. The CDR3 region is CASSTPLAGADTQYF. The CDR3 nucleotides are TGTGCCAGCAGCACACCTCTAGCGGGAGCAGATACGCAGTATTTT.